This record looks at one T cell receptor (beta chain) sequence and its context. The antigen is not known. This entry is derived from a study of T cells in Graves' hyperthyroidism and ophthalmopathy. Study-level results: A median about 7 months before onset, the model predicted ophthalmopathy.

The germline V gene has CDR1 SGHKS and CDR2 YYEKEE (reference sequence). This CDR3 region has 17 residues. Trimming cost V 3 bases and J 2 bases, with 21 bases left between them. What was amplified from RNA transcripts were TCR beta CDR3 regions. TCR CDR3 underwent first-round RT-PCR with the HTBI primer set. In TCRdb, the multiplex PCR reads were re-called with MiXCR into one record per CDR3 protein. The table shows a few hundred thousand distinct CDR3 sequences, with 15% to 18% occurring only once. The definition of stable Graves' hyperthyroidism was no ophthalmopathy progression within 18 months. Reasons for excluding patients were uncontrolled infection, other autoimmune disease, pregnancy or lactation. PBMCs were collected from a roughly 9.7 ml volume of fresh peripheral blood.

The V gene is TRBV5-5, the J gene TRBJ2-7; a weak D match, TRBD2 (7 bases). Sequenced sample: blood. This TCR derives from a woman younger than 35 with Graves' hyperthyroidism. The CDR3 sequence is CASSSRGGDFSTYEQYF. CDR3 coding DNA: TGTGCCAGCAGCTCGAGGGGGGGGGACTTTTCGACCTACGAGCAGTACTTC. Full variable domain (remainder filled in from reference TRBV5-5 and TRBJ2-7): DAGVTQSPTHLIKTRGQQVTLRCSPISGHKSVSWYQQVLGQGPQFIFQYYEKEERGRGNFPDRFSARQFPNYSSELNVNALLLGDSALYLCASSSRGGDFSTYEQYFGPGTRLTVT.